This T cell receptor beta chain is from a study of immune evolution from preneoplasia to lung adenocarcinoma. Background on the study: HLA loss of heterozygosity: around 6.5% AIS, 15% MIA, about 32% ADC, none AAH.

Macro-dissection enriched premalignant or tumor cells before nucleic acid extraction. Generated by immunoSEQ multiplex PCR, the TCRdb table keeps only in-frame clones and is missing some. The table lists some 7,400 clones, roughly 77% of them singletons. The table lists this clone with a few counts. Trimming took 0 bases from V and 10 from J, leaving 11 bases between them. The CDR3 length is 14 residues. Per the germline V gene, CDR1 is SGDLS and CDR2 is YYNGEE. The sample consisted of FFPE minimally invasive lung adenocarcinoma tissue. The clonotype originates from a person aged 70 to 80 with lung adenocarcinoma. The chain uses TRBV9 and TRBJ1-6; the D gene is possibly TRBD1 (5 bases). In DNA form, the CDR3 reads TGTGCCAGCAGCGTAGGGGGGGATTCGTCACCCCTCCACTTT. It specifies CASSVGGDSSPLHF.